The 9 T cell receptor beta chains below were found in one sample sequenced in a study of blood T cell repertoires in COVID-19. Only in-frame clones appear in the TCRdb table, and some are missing; sequencing was by immunoSEQ multiplex PCR. The sample contains just over 70,000 clones, about 80% of which appear only once. Sequenced: peripheral blood. These receptors all come from a woman aged 70 to 79 with acute or convalescent COVID-19.

The chain joins TRBV5-1 to TRBJ1-1, with D possibly TRBD1 on 6 matching bases. V was shortened by 1 base and J by 4 bases, with 11 bases between the two germline ends. This CDR3 is 14 amino acids long. Per germline, CDR1 SGHRS and CDR2 YFSETQ. CDR3 amino acids: CASSLPQGSTEAFF. CDR3 coding DNA: TGCGCCAGCAGCTTGCCACAGGGTAGCACTGAAGCTTTCTTT.

This clone occurred a few times. The chain uses TRBV15 and TRBJ2-7, with unresolved D. Trimming removed 0 bases from V and 3 bases from J, with 6 bases in between. Germline V gene data show CDR1 as LNHNV and CDR2 as YYDKDF (reference sequence). The CDR3 contains 13 residues. The CDR3 sequence is CATSRDFNYEQYF. DNA of the CDR3: TGTGCCACCAGCAGAGATTTTAACTACGAGCAGTACTTC.

This chain connects TRBV6-5 to TRBJ1-1, with D unresolved. The CDR3 is made up of 13 amino acids. V lost 6 bases and J 5 bases, leaving 13 bases between the germline ends. Germline V gives CDR1 MNHEY, CDR2 SVGAGI. The CDR3 DNA is TGTGCCAGCAGGACTGGCGGGCAAACTGAAGCTTTCTTT. Residues: CASRTGGQTEAFF.

This chain links TRBV18 with TRBJ1-1; TRBD1 agrees at 9 bases. CDR3 length: 19 residues. From germline, CDR1 is KGHSH and CDR2 LQKENI. Trimming cost V 3 bases and J 7 bases; bases outside gene matches: 21. CDR3 sequence reads: CASSPQPTGGKFGASEAFF. CDR3 in DNA: TGTGCCAGCTCACCCCAGCCCACAGGGGGCAAATTCGGCGCAAGTGAAGCTTTCTTT.

The CDR3 bases are TGTGCCAGTCTCGTTGAGGTGAACACTGAAGCTTTCTTT. Its protein is CASLVEVNTEAFF. The chain combines TRBV7-8 with TRBJ1-1; D uncertain. Germline values: CDR1 SGHVS, CDR2 FQNEAQ. The CDR3 contains 13 residues. V gave up 9 bases and J gave up 0 bases, with 11 bases separating them. Together with reference TRBV7-8 and TRBJ1-1, the CDR3 gives the full variable domain: GAGVSQSPRYKVAKRGQDVALRCDPISGHVSLFWYQQALGQGPEFLTYFQNEAQLDKSGLPSDRFFAERPEGSVSTLKIQRTQQEDSAVYLCASLVEVNTEAFFGQGTRLTVV.

The chain couples TRBV7-9 to TRBJ1-2, with D possibly being TRBD1 (6 bases). V was cut by 4 bases and J by 5 bases, with 14 bases left in between. This CDR3 spans 14 amino acids. Germline CDR1 is SEHNR and CDR2 is FQNEAQ (reference sequence). The CDR3 region is CASSSTGLSYGYTF. The CDR3 DNA reads as TGTGCCAGCAGCTCTACAGGGCTTTCATATGGCTACACCTTC.

This clone was detected a few times. This chain connects TRBV5-1 to TRBJ2-4; D is uncertain. V lost 1 base, J lost 0 bases, and 11 bases lay in between. The CDR3 covers 16 residues. Per the germline V gene, CDR1 is SGHRS and CDR2 is YFSETQ. The CDR3 sequence is CASSLNDGVAKNIQYF. The CDR3 DNA reads TGCGCCAGCAGCTTGAATGACGGAGTAGCCAAAAACATTCAGTACTTC.

This clone was found once. V usage is TRBV4-1 and J usage is TRBJ2-7, with D maybe TRBD2 (5 bases). With 3 bases removed from V and 7 bases from J, the gap between germline ends came to 13 bases. The CDR3 extends over 13 amino acids. Germline CDR1 MGHRA, CDR2 YSYEKL. DNA for the CDR3: TGCGCCAGCAGCCACCCCGTCTCGGGGGAGCAGTACTTC. Translation gives CASSHPVSGEQYF.

This clone has a count of ten or more. The same CDR3 is also encoded by other DNA sequences in this sample. This chain connects TRBV3-1 (or the pseudogene TRBV3-2) to TRBJ1-5; 7 nucleotides agree with TRBD1. Looked up from germline, CDR1 is LGHDT and CDR2 is YNNKEL (reference sequence). The J segment lost 4 bases and the V segment lost 1 base, leaving 4 bases of the junction unmatched. The CDR3 is made up of 15 amino acids. The CDR3 reads CASSQVRDSNQPQHF. In DNA, the CDR3 is TGTGCCAGCAGCCAAGTCCGGGACAGTAATCAGCCCCAGCATTTT.